This TCR beta chain was sequenced during a study of cytomegalovirus exposure and HLA in healthy donors. Germline lookup yields CDR1 SGHRS and CDR2 YFSETQ. The length of the CDR3 is 15 residues. The junction had 10 bases not matched to a gene; V was cut back by 6 bases and J by 4 bases. The PCR contained 60 Vbeta and 13 Jbeta primers. The protocol was immunoSEQ multiplex PCR, while the TCRdb copy is restricted to in-frame clones and leaves out a portion. The table records 100,000 to 150,000 clones, more than 65% of them present only once. The V gene is TRBV5-1, the J gene TRBJ2-1, with 7 bases matching TRBD2. Material for sequencing was PBMCs. The clonotype comes from a male donor in good health and CMV-seropositive. CDR3 in DNA: TGCGCCAGCACCCCCGGTGGGGGGGAGTACAATGAGCAGTTCTTC. Translating gives CASTPGGGEYNEQFF.